The rows below give T cell receptor beta chains drawn from one sample of a study of T cell responses to AZD1222 COVID-19 vaccine. Repertoires were generated with immunoSEQ multiplex PCR, while TCRdb's copy carries only in-frame clones and drops some. Of about 120,000 clones in the sample, approximately 87% were seen once. The specimen was peripheral blood, collected on day 0 of AZD1222 vaccination. All receptors derive from an adult in good health. Both conserved end residues are part of each CDR3. The order of the fields is D gene, clone size, V gene, J gene, CDR3 DNA, CDR3 protein. D genes are given only for firm matches. Rows may omit the clone size; those that give it use once, few, many or a size class.

TRBD1	NA	TRBV19	TRBJ2-3	TGTGCCAGTAGTACCGGGACAGGGCGGGCAGATACGCAGTATTTT	CASSTGTGRADTQYF
NA	large	TRBV7-9	TRBJ2-5	TGTGCCAGCAGCCTAGCCGGGGCGCGGAAGACCCAGTACTTC	CASSLAGARKTQYF
NA	NA	TRBV7-2	TRBJ2-5	TGTGCCAGCAGCTCCCAGGCTCATATAGTGGAGACCCAGTACTTC	CASSSQAHIVETQYF
TRBD2	NA	TRBV5-4	TRBJ2-3	TGTGCCAGCAGCTTCGAGCTAGCGGCTAGCACAGATACGCAGTATTTT	CASSFELAASTDTQYF
NA	NA	TRBV7-8	TRBJ2-5	TGTGCCAGCAGCTTGGGTACTAGAAGCCAAGAGACCCAGTACTTC	CASSLGTRSQETQYF
NA	NA	TRBV6-5	TRBJ1-4	TGTGCCAGCAGTAGACGGACAGTCACTAATGAAAAACTGTTTTTT	CASSRRTVTNEKLFF
TRBD2	NA	TRBV24-1	TRBJ2-1	TGTGCCACCAGTGATCCGGGACTAGCCCACAATGAGCAGTTCTTC	CATSDPGLAHNEQFF
TRBD1	once	TRBV10-3	TRBJ2-2	TGTGCCATCACCCACAATATGTCCCCGGACAGGATAACGAACACCGGGGAGCTGTTTTTT	CAITHNMSPDRITNTGELFF
NA	NA	TRBV4-1	TRBJ1-6	TGCGCCAGCAGCCAAGAGGGCAGACTGAGTTCACCCCTCCACTTT	CASSQEGRLSSPLHF
NA	NA	TRBV29-1	TRBJ1-3	TGCAGCGTTGGGGAAGGGGTTACCATATATTTT	CSVGEGVTIYF
NA	few	TRBV30	TRBJ1-6	TGTGCCTGGAGTGTACAGGGAGATTCACCCCTCCACTTT	CAWSVQGDSPLHF
NA	NA	TRBV6-5	TRBJ2-1	TGTGCCAGCAGTTACTCTCCCAGCGGGACAGACAATGAGCAGTTCTTC	CASSYSPSGTDNEQFF
TRBD2	few	TRBV7-9	TRBJ2-1	TGTGCCAGCAGAAATATGGGGGGGAGCAATGAGCAGTTCTTC	CASRNMGGSNEQFF
TRBD2	NA	TRBV6-2/TRBV6-3	TRBJ2-1	TGTGCCAGCAGACCTAGCGGGAGTATCTCCTACAATGAGCAGTTCTTC	CASRPSGSISYNEQFF
NA	NA	TRBV5-5	TRBJ2-7	TGTGCCAGCAGGAGACAGGAGAGCTCCTACGAGCAGTACTTC	CASRRQESSYEQYF
NA	NA	TRBV3-1/TRBV3-2	TRBJ2-2	TGTGCCAGCAGCCAAGGGGTCGAACACTACACCGGGGAGCTGTTTTTT	CASSQGVEHYTGELFF
TRBD2	once	TRBV6-5	TRBJ2-3	TGTGCCAGCAGACTAGCGAGCCGCACAGATACGCAGTATTTT	CASRLASRTDTQYF
NA	NA	TRBV5-1	TRBJ2-5	TGCGCCAGCAGCTTGGTAGGAGAGACCCAGTACTTC	CASSLVGETQYF